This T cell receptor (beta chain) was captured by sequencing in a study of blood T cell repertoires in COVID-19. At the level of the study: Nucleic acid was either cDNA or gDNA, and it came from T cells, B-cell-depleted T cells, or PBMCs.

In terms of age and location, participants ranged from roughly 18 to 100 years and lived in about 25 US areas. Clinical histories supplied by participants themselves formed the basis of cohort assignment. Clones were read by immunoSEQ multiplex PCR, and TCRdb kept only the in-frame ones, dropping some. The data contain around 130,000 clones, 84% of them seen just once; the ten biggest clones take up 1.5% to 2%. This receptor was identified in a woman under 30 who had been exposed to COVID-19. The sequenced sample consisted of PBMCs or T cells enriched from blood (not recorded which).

CDR3 amino acids: CASSRFAGSTGELFF. The CDR3 DNA reads TGCGCCAGCAGCCGGTTCGCGGGAAGTACCGGGGAGCTGTTTTTT. The chain couples TRBV5-1 to TRBJ2-2; tentative D call: TRBD2 (6 bases). This CDR3 spans 15 amino acids. Trimming took off 4 bases at V and 5 bases at J, with 15 bases between the two ends. The germline CDR1 and CDR2 sequences are SGHRS and YFSETQ.